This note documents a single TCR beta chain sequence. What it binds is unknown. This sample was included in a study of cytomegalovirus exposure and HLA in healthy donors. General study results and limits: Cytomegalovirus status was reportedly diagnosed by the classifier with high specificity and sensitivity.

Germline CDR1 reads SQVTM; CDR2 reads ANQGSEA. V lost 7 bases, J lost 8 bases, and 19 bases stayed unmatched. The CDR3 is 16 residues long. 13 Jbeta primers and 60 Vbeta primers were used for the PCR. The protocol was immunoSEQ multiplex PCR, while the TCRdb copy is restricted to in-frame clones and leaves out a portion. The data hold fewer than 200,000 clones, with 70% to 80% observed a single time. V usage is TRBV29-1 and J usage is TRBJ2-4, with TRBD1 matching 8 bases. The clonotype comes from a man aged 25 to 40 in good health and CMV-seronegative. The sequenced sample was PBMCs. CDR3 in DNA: TGCAGCGCAGGCCACCTTGACAGGGGAAATGGGGACATTCAGTACTTC. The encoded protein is CSAGHLDRGNGDIQYF.